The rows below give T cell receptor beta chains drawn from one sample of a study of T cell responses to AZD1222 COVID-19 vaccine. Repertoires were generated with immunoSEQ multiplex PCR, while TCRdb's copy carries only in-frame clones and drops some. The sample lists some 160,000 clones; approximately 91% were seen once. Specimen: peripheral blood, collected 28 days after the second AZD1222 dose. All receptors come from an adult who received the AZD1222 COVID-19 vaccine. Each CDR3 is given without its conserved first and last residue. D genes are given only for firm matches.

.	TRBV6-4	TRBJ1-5	ASLVNGGSNQPQH
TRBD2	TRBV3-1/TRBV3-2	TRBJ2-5	ASSLLAGGETQY
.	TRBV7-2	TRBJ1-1	ASSFRGKANTEAF
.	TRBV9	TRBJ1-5	ASSVDDQPQH
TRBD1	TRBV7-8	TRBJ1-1	ASSFEDRASEAF
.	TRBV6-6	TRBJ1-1	ATDGFTEAF
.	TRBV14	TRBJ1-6	ASSDGNSPLH
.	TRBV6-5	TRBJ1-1	ASSRRVNTEAF
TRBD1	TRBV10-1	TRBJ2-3	ASSPRTGGTTDTQY
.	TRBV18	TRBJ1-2	ASSPTGQGYGYT
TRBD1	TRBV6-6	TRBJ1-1	ASSYGRQGVATEAF
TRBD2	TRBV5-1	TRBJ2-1	ASSFASLAGGDEQF
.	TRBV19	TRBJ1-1	ASSEGHPNTEAF
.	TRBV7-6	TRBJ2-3	ASSSWALRTDTQY